One and the same sample provided the 17 T cell receptor beta chains below, sequenced in a study of shared clonotypes between healthy human individuals. Produced via immunoSEQ multiplex PCR; TCRdb's table is partial and in-frame only. The sample includes 1.6 million or so clones, roughly 95% of them seen just once. Specimen: naive CD4+ T cells sorted from blood. The subset: CD45RA+ positively selected. All receptors derive from a young man in good health.

The gene calls are TRBV11-2 and TRBJ2-7, with D possibly being TRBD2 (6 bases). Germline CDR1 reads SGHAT; CDR2 reads FQNNGV. The germline V and J ends were trimmed by 0 bases and 3 bases, with 15 bases remaining between them. CDR3 length equals 16 residues. The CDR3 DNA follows: TGTGCCAGCAGCTTAGACGGGGGTAATCCCAGCTACGAGCAGTACTTC. It yields the protein CASSLDGGNPSYEQYF.

The J gene is TRBJ2-3, the V gene TRBV4-3; no reliable D call. Trimming shortened V by 0 bases and J by 4 bases, and 23 bases separated the two germline ends. This CDR3 comprises 19 residues. The V gene's germline CDR1 is LGHNA and CDR2 YSLEER. CDR3 residues: CASSQDLSLGATWADTQYF. CDR3 DNA: TGCGCCAGCAGCCAAGATCTCTCTTTAGGAGCGACCTGGGCAGATACGCAGTATTTT.

The chain carries TRBV5-1 and TRBJ2-7; a possible D gene is TRBD2 (6 bases). Per germline, CDR1 SGHRS and CDR2 YFSETQ. The V end was cut by 1 base, the J end by 7 bases, with 12 bases between. CDR3 length equals 13 residues. For the CDR3, the DNA is TGCGCCAGCAGCTTGACGGGGGTCGGGGAGCAGTACTTC. Its translation: CASSLTGVGEQYF.

The V gene is TRBV12-5, the J gene TRBJ2-2; D may be TRBD2 (5 bases). Trimming stripped 0 bases from V and 7 bases from J, with 6 bases between. This CDR3 has 13 amino acids. The germline V gene encodes CDR1 LGHNT and CDR2 FRNRAP. CDR3 sequence: CASGLVEGGELFF. CDR3 coding DNA: TGTGCTAGTGGTTTGGTAGAGGGCGGGGAGCTGTTTTTT.

The CDR3 here is CASSVGLAGGTDTQYF. As DNA, the CDR3 is TGTGCCAGCAGCGTAGGCTTAGCGGGAGGCACAGATACGCAGTATTTT. The chain joins TRBV9 to TRBJ2-3; 9 bases are a match to TRBD2. Germline V gives CDR1 SGDLS, CDR2 YYNGEE. V lost 0 bases to trimming and J lost 1 base; unmatched junction nucleotides: 3. There are 16 residues in the CDR3. The full variable domain, completed using reference TRBV9 and TRBJ2-3, is DSGVTQTPKHLITATGQRVTLRCSPRSGDLSVYWYQQSLDQGLQFLIQYYNGEERAKGNILERFSAQQFPDLHSELNLSSLELGDSALYFCASSVGLAGGTDTQYFGPGTRLTVL.

The rearrangement links TRBV15 to TRBJ2-5, with 8 nucleotides matching TRBD1. Looked up from germline, CDR1 is LNHNV and CDR2 is YYDKDF (reference sequence). Trimming removed 8 bases from V and 5 bases from J; junction bases left unmatched: 7. The CDR3 is 13 amino acids. In DNA form, the CDR3 reads TGTGCCACCTCGACAGGGGCTGAGGAGACCCAGTACTTC. Encoded protein: CATSTGAEETQYF.

V and J are TRBV19 and TRBJ2-1, with TRBD2 matching over 9 bases. This CDR3 is 17 amino acids long. Germline CDR1 is LNHDA and CDR2 is SQIVND (reference sequence). V was clipped by 1 base and J by 10 bases; unmatched bases: 14. The DNA of the CDR3 is TGTGCCAGTAGTATAGCGGGGATAGCGGGAGCGGAGGGGGAGCAGTTCTTC. It translates to CASSIAGIAGAEGEQFF.

In DNA, the CDR3 is TGTGCCAGCAGCGGAAGGGACAGGCGCACCGGTGAGTTTAGCAATCAGCCCCAGCATTTT. Its protein product is CASSGRDRRTGEFSNQPQHF. This chain links TRBV21-1 with TRBJ1-5; the table assigns TRBD1, which was not confirmed against the DNA. TRBV21-1 is designated a pseudogene. This CDR3 has 20 amino acids.

Comment on this clone: An end of the junction does not agree with germline; a read error may underlie this. V usage is TRBV25-1 and J usage is TRBJ2-1, with 13 bases lining up with TRBD2. In germline, CDR1 is MGHDK, CDR2 SYGVNS. The CDR3 spans 13 residues. The CDR3, as DNA: TGTGCCAGCAGTGTGAAGGGACTAGCGGGAAGGATCTTC. Translating gives CASSVKGLAGRIF.

The rearrangement joins TRBV2 to TRBJ2-1, with TRBD2 matching 8 bases. Per germline, CDR1 SNHLY and CDR2 FYNNEI. This CDR3 is built from 16 residues. V lost 7 bases and J lost 3; bases outside the gene matches: 11. The CDR3 nucleotides are TGTGCCAGCAAATACGAGGGAACTAGCGGCTACAATGAGCAGTTCTTC. Amino acids: CASKYEGTSGYNEQFF.

The V gene is TRBV9, the J gene TRBJ2-2; a possible D gene is TRBD1 (5 bases). V lost 0 bases and J lost 5, with 11 bases in between. CDR1 and CDR2 (germline): SGDLS, YYNGEE. This CDR3 has 15 amino acids. CDR3 sequence (DNA): TGTGCCAGCAGCGTAGGGAGTGCAGGGACCGGGGAGCTGTTTTTT. It is translated as CASSVGSAGTGELFF.

V and J are TRBV5-1 and TRBJ2-3; the D call may be TRBD1 or TRBD2 (6 bases each). Germline V gives CDR1 SGHRS, CDR2 YFSETQ. The CDR3 totals 15 residues. Trimming stripped 1 base from V and 4 bases from J, with 13 bases between. CDR3 nucleotides: TGCGCCAGCAGCTTGTCGATTGGGGGGCCAGATACGCAGTATTTT. Its protein is CASSLSIGGPDTQYF.

On this clone itself: Other DNA sequences in the sample encode the same CDR3. The chain recombines TRBV5-1 with TRBJ1-1; D uncertain. This CDR3 is built from 13 residues. Trimming pared 1 base from V and 1 base from J, leaving 5 bases between. CDR1 is SGHRS and CDR2 is YFSETQ in the germline V gene. The CDR3: CASSLRQNTEAFF. DNA for the CDR3: TGCGCCAGCAGCTTGAGGCAGAACACTGAAGCTTTCTTT.

The chain is built from TRBV30 and TRBJ2-7; TRBD1 matches 7 bases. V trimming: 6 bases; J trimming: 2 bases; junction bases outside the gene matches: 7. The CDR3 extends over 13 amino acids. CDR1 and CDR2 from the germline V gene are GTSNPN and SVGIG (reference sequence). The CDR3 DNA reads as TGTGCCTGCGCCTACGGACAGGCCTACGAGCAGTACTTC. Translating it yields CACAYGQAYEQYF.

The chain links TRBV18 to TRBJ1-1; the D gene is possibly TRBD1 (6 bases). V lost 3 bases, J lost 4 bases, and 12 bases lay in between. The CDR3 loop spans 14 amino acids. CDR1 and CDR2 from the germline V gene are KGHSH and LQKENI. The CDR3 region is CASSPTTGSTEAFF. The CDR3 DNA reads TGTGCCAGCTCACCTACCACAGGGTCCACTGAAGCTTTCTTT. The variable domain in full, completed from reference TRBV18 and TRBJ1-1, reads NAGVMQNPRHLVRRRGQEARLRCSPMKGHSHVYWYRQLPEEGLKFMVYLQKENIIDESGMPKERFSAEFPKEGPSILRIQQVVRGDSAAYFCASSPTTGSTEAFFGQGTRLTVV.

The V and J genes are TRBV4-3 and TRBJ2-7, with D possibly matching TRBD1 (5 bases). The ends were cut back, 1 base at V and 5 bases at J, with 12 bases in the middle. Germline CDR1 and CDR2: LGHNA and YSLEER. The CDR3 contains 14 residues. This CDR3 is CASSQGGRENEQYF. CDR3 nucleotide sequence: TGCGCCAGCAGCCAAGGGGGCAGGGAAAACGAGCAGTACTTC.

The rearrangement uses TRBV7-2 and TRBJ2-5, with 10 positions matching TRBD2. Losses at the gene ends were 5 bases for V and 2 bases for J; bases not matched to a gene: 5. Looked up from germline, CDR1 is SGHTA and CDR2 is FQGNSA. This CDR3 has 15 amino acids. CDR3 bases: TGTGCCAGCAGCCTCAGGACTAGCGGACAAGAGACCCAGTACTTC. Its protein product is CASSLRTSGQETQYF.